This entry describes one TCR beta chain. This entry belongs to a study of blood T cell repertoires in COVID-19. Turning to the study itself: Spain, Italy and the United States supplied samples that represented acute and convalescent COVID-19.

Participant ages covered roughly 18 to 89 years across 25 or so US areas. All recovered Cohort 3 donors got two negative PCRs, got clearance, or saw symptom resolution. Some clones are missing from TCRdb's copy, which holds only in-frame ones; the method was immunoSEQ multiplex PCR. The sample has roughly 260,000 clones, under 95% seen once. The specimen sequenced was PBMCs or T cells enriched from blood (not recorded which). The clonotype originates from a woman younger than 35 who had recovered from COVID-19.

The CDR3 region is CASSLDERTEAFF. CDR3 DNA sequence: TGTGCCAGCAGCTTAGACGAGAGAACTGAAGCTTTCTTT. The chain is built from TRBV11-3 and TRBJ1-1; D is undetermined. Germline V gene data show CDR1 as SGHNT and CDR2 as YENEEA. The CDR3 runs 13 residues. The V end was cut by 0 bases, the J end by 5 bases, with 7 bases between.